Shown below are 24 T cell receptor beta chains from a single sample sequenced in a study of cytomegalovirus exposure and HLA in healthy donors (dated by TCRdb to 2016 to 2017). The protocol used for the library was the immunoSEQ multiplex PCR assay. A mixture of 60 forward primers for TCR Vbeta segments and 13 reverse primers for TCR Jbeta segments was used in the multiplex PCR. TCRdb holds this immuneACCESS table with in-frame rearrangements only. Some clones are missing; in checked studies, unresolved V genes explain under half, and the rest has no known cause. In all, the sample holds 85,000 to 130,000 clones, and 75% of those were seen once. The ten largest clones add up to roughly 3% of the sample. The specimen sequenced was PBMCs. The source of these receptors is a male donor in good health and CMV-seropositive.

This clone has only a few counts. The chain combines TRBV7-3 with TRBJ2-2; 7 bases align to TRBD1. There are 14 residues in the CDR3. CDR1 is SGHTA and CDR2 is FQGTGA in the germline V gene. Trimming took 5 bases from V and 2 from J; bases not matched to a gene: 2. The DNA for the CDR3 is TGTGCCAGCAGCCGACAGGGCAACACCGGGGAGCTGTTTTTT. Its protein product is CASSRQGNTGELFF.

This clone appeared a few times. The CDR3, as DNA: TGTGCCAGCCTCCTGAGAGAGACCCAGTACTTC. Translated, it gives CASLLRETQYF. V and J are TRBV2 and TRBJ2-5; D gene ambiguous. The CDR3 spans 11 residues. V lost 8 bases and J lost 4, with 8 bases in between. CDR1 and CDR2 from the germline V gene are SNHLY and FYNNEI. The full variable domain, with the rest looked up from reference TRBV2 and TRBJ2-5, is EPEVTQTPSHQVTQMGQEVILRCVPISNHLYFYWYRQILGQKVEFLVSFYNNEISEKSEIFDDQFSVERPDGSNFTLKIRSTKLEDSAMYFCASLLRETQYFGPGTRLLVL.

The V and J genes are TRBV4-3 and TRBJ2-3; TRBD2 matches at 7 bases. From germline, CDR1 is LGHNA and CDR2 YSLEER. The CDR3 sequence is 18 residues long. J lost 3 bases, V lost 0 bases, and 12 bases had no gene match. For the CDR3, the DNA is TGCGCCAGCAGCCAAGACCACCTGGGCGGGGGAGCGACAGATACGCAGTATTTT. Translation gives CASSQDHLGGGATDTQYF.

The chain is built from TRBV7-9 and TRBJ1-1, with D unclear. The CDR3 covers 13 residues. Germline V gene lookup returns CDR1 SEHNR and CDR2 FQNEAQ (reference sequence). The germline V and J ends were trimmed by 5 bases and 7 bases, with 14 bases remaining between them. CDR3 sequence: CASSRGLGSEAFF. The CDR3 coding sequence is TGTGCCAGCAGCCGTGGGTTGGGGAGTGAAGCTTTCTTT.

The rearrangement links TRBV28 to TRBJ1-2; D unresolved. Per germline, CDR1 MDHEN and CDR2 SYDVKM. The V end lost 4 bases, the J end lost 5 bases, and 11 bases lay between the germline ends. The CDR3 loop spans 13 amino acids. Written as DNA, the CDR3 is TGTGCCAGCAGTTCCCGGAGAAAATATGGCTACACCTTC. This codes for CASSSRRKYGYTF.

V usage is TRBV5-1 and J usage is TRBJ2-2, with D possibly TRBD2 on 6 matching bases. The V and J ends lost 7 bases and 5 bases respectively, with 18 bases between them. Germline assignment: CDR1 SGHRS and CDR2 YFSETQ. The CDR3 is made up of 15 amino acids. CDR3 DNA sequence: TGCGCCAGCTCTCGAGCGGGTCCCGAGACCGGGGAGCTGTTTTTT. It translates to CASSRAGPETGELFF.

The CDR3 nucleotides are TGTGCCAGCAGTGGGACTAGCGGGGGCCTAGCCAAAAACATTCAGTACTTC. Translation gives CASSGTSGGLAKNIQYF. The chain combines TRBV2 with TRBJ2-4, with 13 bases matching TRBD2. The CDR3 consists of 17 residues. With V trimmed by 4 bases and J by 0 bases, 3 bases remained unmatched. Germline CDR1 SNHLY, CDR2 FYNNEI.

In this sample, this clone turned up a few times. The chain combines TRBV4-2 with TRBJ2-6; tentative D call: TRBD2 (7 bases). CDR3 length equals 18 residues. The V gene's germline CDR1 is LGHNA and CDR2 YNFKEQ. With 4 bases removed from V and 1 base from J, the gap between germline ends came to 17 bases. CDR3 in DNA: TGTGCCAGCAGCCCGGACGCCGGGGGGCGGTCTGGGGCCAACGTCCTGACTTTC. Translating it yields CASSPDAGGRSGANVLTF.

A remark on this clone: The sample carries other DNA sequences with the same CDR3. This CDR3 is CASSFRGSNQPQHF. The CDR3 DNA sequence: TGTGCCAGCAGCTTCAGGGGTAGCAATCAGCCCCAGCATTTT. The chain is built from TRBV5-6 and TRBJ1-5; D possibly corresponds to TRBD1 (6 bases). CDR1 is SGHDT and CDR2 is YYEEEE in the germline V gene. V gave up 2 bases and J gave up 0 bases, with 6 bases separating them. CDR3 size: 14 residues. Full variable domain (missing parts from reference TRBV5-6 and TRBJ1-5): DAGVTQSPTHLIKTRGQQVTLRCSPKSGHDTVSWYQQALGQGPQFIFQYYEEEERQRGNFPDRFSGHQFPNYSSELNVNALLLGDSALYLCASSFRGSNQPQHFGDGTRLSIL.

The chain combines TRBV7-9 with TRBJ1-2; 9 bases map to TRBD1. Trimming at V came to 0 bases and at J to 8 bases, leaving 7 bases not matched to a gene. Per the germline V gene, CDR1 is SEHNR and CDR2 is FQNEAQ (reference sequence). The CDR3 has 15 residues. For the CDR3, the DNA is TGTGCCAGCAGCTTAGCGGGACAGGGACCGGGCGGCTACACCTTC. It is translated as CASSLAGQGPGGYTF.

V is TRBV30 and J is TRBJ1-6; D call uncertain. This CDR3 is 14 amino acids long. V lost 4 bases and J 5 bases, leaving 12 bases between the germline ends. The germline V gene has CDR1 GTSNPN and CDR2 SVGIG (reference sequence). The CDR3 loop reads CAWTSGSHNSPLHF. In nucleotides, the CDR3 is TGTGCCTGGACTTCCGGGTCACATAATTCACCCCTCCACTTT.

CDR3 nucleotides: TGTGCCAGCAGCTCCCAAAGGGTAGGGGGAAAGACCCAGTACTTC. It codes for CASSSQRVGGKTQYF. This chain joins TRBV11-2 and TRBJ2-5, with D perhaps matching TRBD1 (6 bases). The CDR3 spans 15 residues. The germline gives CDR1 SGHAT, CDR2 FQNNGV. The germline V and J ends were trimmed by 4 bases and 6 bases, with 18 bases remaining between them. The whole variable domain, remainder taken from reference TRBV11-2 and TRBJ2-5, is EAGVAQSPRYKIIEKRQSVAFWCNPISGHATLYWYQQILGQGPKLLIQFQNNGVVDDSQLPKDRFSAERLKGVDSTLKIQPAKLEDSAVYLCASSSQRVGGKTQYFGPGTRLLVL.

This clone turned up a few times. This chain uses TRBV25-1 with TRBJ1-3; D remains ambiguous. V was trimmed by 3 bases and J by 0 bases, leaving 9 bases between them. In germline, CDR1 is MGHDK, CDR2 SYGVNS. The CDR3 contains 15 residues. CDR3 sequence: CASSESRSSGNTIYF. The CDR3 DNA sequence: TGTGCCAGCAGTGAGAGCCGATCCTCTGGAAACACCATATATTTT.

The V and J genes are TRBV7-9 and TRBJ2-7; no definite D call. Trimming took 3 bases from V and 6 from J, leaving 9 bases between them. Germline lookup yields CDR1 SEHNR and CDR2 FQNEAQ (reference sequence). This CDR3 contains 12 residues. CDR3 amino acids: CASSFLEPEQYF. In nucleotides, the CDR3 is TGTGCCAGCAGCTTCCTAGAGCCCGAGCAGTACTTC.

Concerning this clone itself: The same CDR3 is also encoded by other DNA sequences in this sample. The J gene is TRBJ2-1, the V gene TRBV5-6, with D possibly matching TRBD1 (5 bases). V gave up 1 base and J gave up 1 base, with 6 bases separating them. Germline CDR1 SGHDT, CDR2 YYEEEE. The CDR3 has 14 residues. The CDR3 spells CASSLRGSYNEQFF. The CDR3 DNA is TGTGCCAGCAGCTTGAGGGGTTCCTACAATGAGCAGTTCTTC.

Only a few counts were recorded for this clone. The genes are TRBV12-5 and TRBJ2-3; D is possibly TRBD2 (5 bases). Per germline, CDR1 LGHNT and CDR2 FRNRAP. This CDR3 contains 13 residues. Trimming took off 2 bases at V and 2 bases at J, with 5 bases between the two ends. CDR3 loop: CASGLLATDTQYF. For the CDR3, the DNA is TGTGCTAGTGGTTTGCTAGCCACAGATACGCAGTATTTT.

The V call is TRBV5-1, the J call TRBJ2-5, with D possibly TRBD2 on 6 matching bases. CDR1 SGHRS and CDR2 YFSETQ come from the germline V gene. With 2 bases removed from V and 4 bases from J, the gap between germline ends came to 6 bases. The length of the CDR3 is 12 residues. As DNA, the CDR3 is TGCGCCAGCAGCTTCGGGGGAGAGACCCAGTACTTC. Its translation: CASSFGGETQYF. The variable domain in full, with the rest retrieved from reference TRBV5-1 and TRBJ2-5, is KAGVTQTPRYLIKTRGQQVTLSCSPISGHRSVSWYQQTPGQGLQFLFEYFSETQRNKGNFPGRFSGRQFSNSRSEMNVSTLELGDSALYLCASSFGGETQYFGPGTRLLVL.

The V and J genes are TRBV28 and TRBJ1-4; D is uncertain. The V and J ends lost 5 bases and 0 bases respectively, with 10 bases between them. The germline CDR1 and CDR2 sequences are MDHEN and SYDVKM. The CDR3 extends over 15 amino acids. The CDR3 loop reads CASSAEGSTNEKLFF. CDR3 coding DNA: TGTGCCAGCAGTGCTGAGGGATCAACTAATGAAAAACTGTTTTTT.

This chain uses TRBV6-5 with TRBJ2-2; TRBD2 is a possible D gene (7 bases). Per the germline V gene, CDR1 is MNHEY and CDR2 is SVGAGI. The CDR3 runs to 16 residues. Trimming left V 2 bases short and J 6 bases short, with 16 bases between. In nucleotides, the CDR3 is TGTGCCAGCAGTTACCTCTGGGGGGGCGCGGCCGGGGAGCTGTTTTTT. Translation gives CASSYLWGGAAGELFF.

This clone was seen just once. The chain combines TRBV9 with TRBJ1-4; D is possibly TRBD1 (5 bases). CDR1 is SGDLS, CDR2 YYNGEE, per germline. Deletions cut 3 bases from V and 8 bases from J, with 14 bases between. This CDR3 region has 14 residues. Written as DNA, the CDR3 is TGTGCCAGCAGCGGAGGGAACGGGGGGGAAAAACTGTTTTTT. The encoded protein is CASSGGNGGEKLFF.

The chain couples TRBV7-6 to TRBJ2-1, with a tentative D call TRBD2 (6 bases). Germline V gives CDR1 SGHVS, CDR2 FNYEAQ. The CDR3 is 17 amino acids. V lost 5 bases and J 0 bases, leaving 17 bases between the germline ends. The CDR3: CASSRPGTSSSYNEQFF. The CDR3 nucleotides read TGTGCCAGCAGCCGACCCGGGACTTCCAGCTCCTACAATGAGCAGTTCTTC.

In nucleotides, the CDR3 is TGCAGCGTCCAACTGCTCGGACAGGGGTTACAAGAGACCCAGTACTTC. Protein: CSVQLLGQGLQETQYF. V usage is TRBV29-1 and J usage is TRBJ2-5, with TRBD1 matching 9 bases. This CDR3 comprises 16 residues. CDR1 is SQVTM and CDR2 is ANQGSEA in the germline V gene. With 6 bases clipped from V and 2 bases from J, the junction kept 13 bases outside the gene matches.

The chain recombines TRBV7-8 with TRBJ1-6; D perhaps matches TRBD1 (5 bases). The germline V gene has CDR1 SGHVS and CDR2 FQNEAQ. This CDR3 spans 15 amino acids. V was pared by 2 bases and J by 8 bases, with 13 bases between. The CDR3 DNA is TGTGCCAGCAGCTTAAAAAGGGGCTGGGATTCACCCCTCCACTTT. This translates into CASSLKRGWDSPLHF. Full variable domain (missing parts from reference TRBV7-8 and TRBJ1-6): GAGVSQSPRYKVAKRGQDVALRCDPISGHVSLFWYQQALGQGPEFLTYFQNEAQLDKSGLPSDRFFAERPEGSVSTLKIQRTQQEDSAVYLCASSLKRGWDSPLHFGNGTRLTVT.

The chain links TRBV5-1 to TRBJ2-1, with TRBD2 identical over 12 bases. Germline lookup yields CDR1 SGHRS and CDR2 YFSETQ. V was clipped by 3 bases and J by 8 bases; unmatched bases: 6. CDR3 size: 15 residues. The CDR3 loop reads CASSSLAGGPDEQFF. CDR3 in DNA: TGCGCCAGCAGCTCGCTAGCGGGGGGGCCGGATGAGCAGTTCTTC. The full variable domain, in which reference TRBV5-1 and TRBJ2-1 provide the parts outside the CDR3, is KAGVTQTPRYLIKTRGQQVTLSCSPISGHRSVSWYQQTPGQGLQFLFEYFSETQRNKGNFPGRFSGRQFSNSRSEMNVSTLELGDSALYLCASSSLAGGPDEQFFGPGTRLTVL.